This is a list of T cell receptor beta chains from one sample in a study of CD8 T cells in Susac syndrome. Using its own MiXCR run on the immunoSEQ multiplex PCR reads, TCRdb lists one record per CDR3 protein. The data contain under 200,000 distinct CDR3 sequences, around 95% of them singletons. The source material was CD4+ T cells from PBMCs. These receptors all come from a human donor in good health. The CDR3 runs from the conserved cysteine through the conserved F or W. Fields, in order: clone size, D gene, J gene, CDR3 length, V gene, CDR3 DNA, CDR3 protein. The D gene is left open where the match is weak. Some rows mark clone size as missing; the rest say once, few, many or name a class of expanded clone.

abundance: NA
d_gene: TRBD1
j_gene: TRBJ1-1
len: 14
v_gene: TRBV15
CDR3nt: TGTGCCACCAGGAGGAGGACAGGGGACACTGAAGCTTTCTTT
CDR3aa: CATRRRTGDTEAFF

abundance: NA
d_gene: TRBD2
j_gene: TRBJ2-7
len: 15
v_gene: TRBV25-1
CDR3nt: TGTGCCAGCAGTGAAGCAAGCGGGGTAACGTACGAGCAGTACTTC
CDR3aa: CASSEASGVTYEQYF

abundance: NA
d_gene: NA
j_gene: TRBJ2-3
len: 14
v_gene: TRBV12-3/TRBV12-4
CDR3nt: TGTGCCAGCAGTTCTAGAGAGCCCGCAGATACGCAGTATTTT
CDR3aa: CASSSREPADTQYF

abundance: NA
d_gene: NA
j_gene: TRBJ1-3
len: 14
v_gene: TRBV3-1
CDR3nt: TGTGCCAGCAGCCAAGCCGACAGTGGAAACACCATATATTTT
CDR3aa: CASSQADSGNTIYF

abundance: NA
d_gene: TRBD1
j_gene: TRBJ2-5
len: 17
v_gene: TRBV27
CDR3nt: TGTGCCAGCAGTTTATCCATGGGGGGACAGGGAGAGCAGACCCAGTACTTC
CDR3aa: CASSLSMGGQGEQTQYF

abundance: NA
d_gene: NA
j_gene: TRBJ2-5
len: 15
v_gene: TRBV25-1
CDR3nt: TGTGCCAGCACCCCGCGCACGGGTATAATGGAGACCCAGTACTTC
CDR3aa: CASTPRTGIMETQYF

abundance: once
d_gene: NA
j_gene: TRBJ1-6
len: 16
v_gene: TRBV19
CDR3nt: TGTGCCAGTAGTATAGGGCAGGCCTCGAGGAATTCACCCCTCCACTTT
CDR3aa: CASSIGQASRNSPLHF

abundance: NA
d_gene: NA
j_gene: TRBJ2-7
len: 14
v_gene: TRBV4-3
CDR3nt: TGCGCCAGCAGCCAAGACGGGACACGTCCCGAGCAGTACTTC
CDR3aa: CASSQDGTRPEQYF

abundance: once
d_gene: NA
j_gene: TRBJ2-5
len: 12
v_gene: TRBV3-1
CDR3nt: TGTGCCAGCAGCCCCCGAGTGGGGACCCAGTACTTC
CDR3aa: CASSPRVGTQYF

abundance: NA
d_gene: NA
j_gene: TRBJ1-6
len: 15
v_gene: TRBV9
CDR3nt: TGTGCCAGCAGCCCTGGAGCAACGCTGAATTCACCCCTCCACTTT
CDR3aa: CASSPGATLNSPLHF

abundance: NA
d_gene: TRBD1
j_gene: TRBJ1-1
len: 14
v_gene: TRBV28
CDR3nt: TGTGCCAGCAGTATCTGGACAGGGGTGCCTGAAGCTTTCTTT
CDR3aa: CASSIWTGVPEAFF

abundance: NA
d_gene: NA
j_gene: TRBJ2-7
len: 12
v_gene: TRBV12-3/TRBV12-4
CDR3nt: TGTGCCAGCAGAACCAGGGTGAACGAGCAGTACTTC
CDR3aa: CASRTRVNEQYF

abundance: NA
d_gene: NA
j_gene: TRBJ2-3
len: 13
v_gene: TRBV20-1
CDR3nt: TGCAGTGCTAGTGAACAGGGTTCACGAACGCAGTATTTT
CDR3aa: CSASEQGSRTQYF

abundance: NA
d_gene: NA
j_gene: TRBJ1-5
len: 12
v_gene: TRBV29-1
CDR3nt: TGCAGCGTTGGGGATTTAAGTCAGCCCCAGCATTTT
CDR3aa: CSVGDLSQPQHF

abundance: NA
d_gene: NA
j_gene: TRBJ2-3
len: 13
v_gene: TRBV11-2
CDR3nt: TGTGCCAGCAGCCGGATATTGGCAGATACGCAGTATTTT
CDR3aa: CASSRILADTQYF

abundance: NA
d_gene: NA
j_gene: TRBJ1-1
len: 14
v_gene: TRBV4-2
CDR3nt: TGTGCCAGCAGCCAAGTTTCCGACAGCCCTGAAGCTTTCTTT
CDR3aa: CASSQVSDSPEAFF

abundance: NA
d_gene: NA
j_gene: TRBJ1-5
len: 15
v_gene: TRBV24-1
CDR3nt: TGTGCCACCAGTGATTTCAATGCGGCCGCGAAGCCCCAGCATTTT
CDR3aa: CATSDFNAAAKPQHF

abundance: NA
d_gene: NA
j_gene: TRBJ2-1
len: 15
v_gene: TRBV9
CDR3nt: TGTGCCAGCAGCGTAGTAACGGGGCGTATCAATGAGCAGTTCTTC
CDR3aa: CASSVVTGRINEQFF

abundance: NA
d_gene: TRBD2
j_gene: TRBJ2-3
len: 18
v_gene: TRBV5-4
CDR3nt: TGTGCCAGCAGCTTGGAGGAAACTAGCGGGGGGGTGGTGGATACGCAGTATTTT
CDR3aa: CASSLEETSGGVVDTQYF

abundance: NA
d_gene: TRBD2
j_gene: TRBJ2-1
len: 16
v_gene: TRBV4-2
CDR3nt: TGTGCCAGCAGCCAGGGAGCGGGGGGGCCCCTAAATGAGCAGTTCTTC
CDR3aa: CASSQGAGGPLNEQFF

abundance: NA
d_gene: TRBD1
j_gene: TRBJ2-1
len: 14
v_gene: TRBV29-1
CDR3nt: TGCAGCGTCCAGAGGGACAGGCGTTACAATGAGCAGTTCTTC
CDR3aa: CSVQRDRRYNEQFF

abundance: NA
d_gene: TRBD1
j_gene: TRBJ1-2
len: 16
v_gene: TRBV4-3
CDR3nt: TGCGCCAGCAGCCAAGCACCTCACACGACAGGGGTTGGCTACACCTTC
CDR3aa: CASSQAPHTTGVGYTF

abundance: NA
d_gene: NA
j_gene: TRBJ2-7
len: 13
v_gene: TRBV20-1
CDR3nt: TGCAGTGCTAGAGAAGGGGTGGTCTACGAGCAGTACTTC
CDR3aa: CSAREGVVYEQYF

abundance: NA
d_gene: NA
j_gene: TRBJ1-3
len: 15
v_gene: TRBV2
CDR3nt: TGTGCCAGCAGTAGTCAGGGCGTTTCAGGAAACACCATATATTTT
CDR3aa: CASSSQGVSGNTIYF

abundance: NA
d_gene: NA
j_gene: TRBJ1-2
len: 13
v_gene: TRBV29-1
CDR3nt: TGCAGCGTTGTGCCCCGGCGGGGCTATGGCTACACCTTC
CDR3aa: CSVVPRRGYGYTF

abundance: NA
d_gene: TRBD2
j_gene: TRBJ2-3
len: 14
v_gene: TRBV20-1
CDR3nt: TGCAGTGCTGGGGGGACTATACTCACAGATACGCAGTATTTT
CDR3aa: CSAGGTILTDTQYF

abundance: NA
d_gene: NA
j_gene: TRBJ1-1
len: 12
v_gene: TRBV30
CDR3nt: TGTGCCGGGGCCACACAGGGTTTCGGAGCTTTCTTT
CDR3aa: CAGATQGFGAFF

abundance: NA
d_gene: TRBD1
j_gene: TRBJ1-6
len: 16
v_gene: TRBV4-3
CDR3nt: TGCGCCAGCAGCCAAGGGACAGGGATAGATAATTCACCCCTCCACTTT
CDR3aa: CASSQGTGIDNSPLHF